This TCR beta chain was captured in a study of beta chain features in type 1 diabetes. This CDR3 region has 12 residues. Germline V CDR1 and CDR2: SNHLY, FYNNEI. The V gene lost 7 bases and the J gene lost 1 base, with 7 bases spanning the gap. Expressed TCRB transcripts were sequenced, since all the RNA that had been isolated was reverse transcribed. Produced via immunoSEQ multiplex PCR; TCRdb's table is partial and in-frame only. Of just over 15,000 clones in the sample, roughly 40% were seen once. The sequence came from a woman aged 40 to 50 in good health. The genes are TRBV2 and TRBJ2-5; D gene unclear. Sequenced: stem cell memory CD4+ T cells from blood. The CDR3 is CASTTVQETQYF. The CDR3 DNA sequence: TGTGCCAGCACAACTGTCCAAGAGACCCAGTACTTC.